This T cell receptor beta chain was documented in a study of cytotoxic CD8 clonotypes in ibrutinib-treated CLL. About the study: Researchers reported 11 relapsed/refractory and over 14 treatment-naive patients, around 17 of them IGHV unmutated. Whole-study results and caveats: Clonality went up at the time of ibrutinib response, stayed stable in sustained remission, and later dropped back toward its baseline level at progression.

The CDR3 contains 15 residues. Trimming removed 4 bases at V and 6 bases at J, with 18 bases between. In germline, CDR1 is SGHTA, CDR2 FQGNSA. There are a few counts of this clone. No antigen is known for it. Profiling relied on immunoSEQ multiplex PCR, and the TCRdb table lists in-frame clones only, not all of them. The table shows approximately 60,000 clones, with 50% to 70% occurring only once. Cryopreserved PBMCs supplied roughly 2.1 micrograms of genomic DNA for TCR beta libraries. Sequences were derived from PBMCs, sampled at disease progression, from a patient treated with ibrutinib. The TCR comes from a human donor with chronic lymphocytic leukemia. The rearrangement joins TRBV7-2 to TRBJ1-2, with D possibly matching TRBD1 (6 bases). The CDR3 nucleotides read TGTGCCAGCAGCTCCCCGGGACATAAGATCAATGGCTACACCTTC. Translating it yields CASSSPGHKINGYTF.